The 3 T cell receptor beta chains below come from one sample, sequenced in a study of blood T cells in healthy people across ages. A J-beta primer mix and a sample-barcoded 5' primer were used in a second PCR of about 6 to 12 cycles. TCRdb independently ran MiXCR on the 5' RACE reads; one entry per CDR3 protein. The profile shows roughly 1.9 million distinct CDR3 sequences, 30% to 40% of them singletons. Sequencing used blood. All receptors derive from a human donor in good health.

This chain uses TRBV7-9 with TRBJ1-2, with D unclear. The CDR3 is 12 amino acids. From germline, CDR1 is SEHNR and CDR2 FQNEAQ (reference sequence). The germline V and J ends were trimmed by 8 bases and 4 bases, with 11 bases remaining between them. CDR3 sequence reads: CASGLRAYGYTF. The CDR3 DNA reads TGTGCCAGCGGATTGCGAGCCTATGGCTACACCTTC.

This chain connects TRBV12-3 or TRBV12-4 to TRBJ2-3; D possibly matches TRBD1 or TRBD2 (6 bases each). Trimming removed 10 bases from V and 0 bases from J, with 14 bases in between. The CDR3 consists of 14 residues. The chain's CDR3 is CATQRRGSTDTQYF. The CDR3 DNA follows: TGTGCCACCCAGAGGAGGGGGAGCACAGATACGCAGTATTTT.

The sample holds one count of this clonotype. V usage is TRBV20-1 and J usage is TRBJ2-2; unclear D gene. This CDR3 has 14 amino acids. With 3 bases removed from V and 5 bases from J, the gap between germline ends came to 13 bases. Looked up from germline, CDR1 is DFQATT and CDR2 is SNEGSKA (reference sequence). CDR3 sequence: CSASDGVSTGELFF. The CDR3 DNA is TGCAGTGCTAGTGACGGCGTTAGTACCGGGGAGCTGTTTTTT.